Listed below are T cell receptor beta chains from one sample, sequenced in a study of cytomegalovirus exposure and HLA in healthy donors. Using immunoSEQ multiplex PCR, the repertoire was profiled, and TCRdb retains in-frame clones only, with some absent. The data contain around 130,000 clones, approximately 80% of them singletons. Material: PBMCs. These receptors came from an older woman in good health and CMV-seronegative. CDR3s include the opening cysteine and the closing phenylalanine or tryptophan. The D gene is left open where the match is weak.

TRBD1	TRBJ2-3	TRBV19	CASSIRTGLDTQYF
TRBD1	TRBJ1-2	TRBV28	CASSLSDRGHGYTF
TRBD1	TRBJ1-1	TRBV15	CATSRDGQGSSGRNTEAFF
TRBD2	TRBJ2-3	TRBV14	CASSQDWGGRDTQYF
TRBD1	TRBJ2-5	TRBV5-1	CASSFGQAETQYF
TRBD1	TRBJ2-5	TRBV7-2	CASSINRGPQYF
TRBD1	TRBJ1-1	TRBV19	CASREGALNTEAFF
TRBD1	TRBJ1-6	TRBV5-1	CASSPAPGQGRDNSPLHF
.	TRBJ2-5	TRBV5-1	CASSLQGQETQYF
TRBD2	TRBJ2-1	TRBV27	CASSFGTTHNEQFF
.	TRBJ1-1	TRBV18	CASSQTQNTEAFF
.	TRBJ2-2	TRBV28	CAIVSRSASTGELFF
TRBD2	TRBJ2-2	TRBV7-6	CASSLAPGTSGIGELFF
TRBD1	TRBJ2-7	TRBV6-1	CAIADRERAKRYF
.	TRBJ2-2	TRBV4-1	CASSQATLGNTGELFF
.	TRBJ1-5	TRBV19	CASSIGQASNQPQHF
.	TRBJ2-2	TRBV2	CASRDTGKSGELFF
TRBD1	TRBJ2-1	TRBV27	CASRAARGRDEQFF
TRBD2	TRBJ2-3	TRBV4-1	CASSQDQLAGPLDTQYF
TRBD1	TRBJ2-1	TRBV29-1	CSAGQGAYNEQFF
TRBD1	TRBJ1-2	TRBV13	CASRSRQGIYGYTF
.	TRBJ2-5	TRBV28	CASSLGGSRGTQYF